The rows below give T cell receptor beta chains drawn from one sample of a study of T cell clones after liver transplantation. Produced via immunoSEQ multiplex PCR; TCRdb's table is partial and in-frame only. Of about 120,000 clones in the sample, approximately 90% were seen once. Sequencing used CD4+ T cells from blood, obtained 12 months after liver transplant. The receptors come from a human patient who received a liver transplant. These T cells may partly come from the graft donor. Each CDR3 is given without its conserved first and last residue. Each record gives: V gene, J gene, CDR3 length, CDR3 protein.

TRBV6-5	TRBJ2-3	12	ASSSLGGADTQY
TRBV4-1	TRBJ1-4	14	ASSQSLERRNEKLF
TRBV11-2	TRBJ2-1	11	ASSLGRNNEQF
TRBV11-2	TRBJ2-3	14	ASSFRTSSGTDTQY
TRBV19	TRBJ1-1	14	ASSGTGSRGHTEAF
TRBV28	TRBJ2-2	13	ASSGTTRITGELF
TRBV5-1	TRBJ2-5	14	ASSLADRGREETQY
TRBV10-2	TRBJ1-5	12	ASRDRAGNQPQH
TRBV19	TRBJ1-5	15	ASSIDLAPGSNQPQH
TRBV29-1	TRBJ2-1	10	SVDRPGDEQF
TRBV5-8	TRBJ2-5	13	ASSLEGARQETQY
TRBV12-5	TRBJ2-2	12	ASGGRDATGELF
TRBV12-2	TRBJ2-7	20	ASRLAQGGRTGTRVGSNEQY
TRBV6-5	TRBJ2-2	12	ASRTGTSTGELF
TRBV4-2	TRBJ1-5	13	ASSLSTGRNQPQH
TRBV28	TRBJ2-7	11	ASSLGRAYEQY
TRBV14	TRBJ1-1	13	ASSLITGVNTEAF
TRBV11-3	TRBJ2-7	12	ASSLAGSGYEQY
TRBV5-4	TRBJ2-3	14	ASSPARVRSTDTQY
TRBV7-2	TRBJ2-7	11	ASSFPGVHEQY
TRBV9	TRBJ1-3	12	ASSVGLSGNTIY
TRBV11-2	TRBJ2-5	14	ASSSLGLAGRETQY
TRBV19	TRBJ1-2	13	ASSFRDTEVYGYT
TRBV6-5	TRBJ1-5	12	ASSYSRTGQPQH
TRBV4-1	TRBJ2-3	13	ASSQERTDTDTQY
TRBV25-1	TRBJ2-5	11	ASSASGKETQY
TRBV29-1	TRBJ2-7	11	SVRQGAPYEQY
TRBV19	TRBJ2-3	15	ASSIALGQGNTDTQY
TRBV5-1	TRBJ1-4	15	ASSPAGQGAGNEKLF
TRBV27	TRBJ2-5	12	ASSPLAGEETQY
TRBV10-3	TRBJ2-1	13	AIGMTSGSENEQF
TRBV4-1	TRBJ1-1	13	ASSQIRGGTTEAF
TRBV5-1	TRBJ2-7	11	ASSLRGADEQY
TRBV27	TRBJ2-7	9	ASSRGYEQY